The 20 T cell receptor beta chains given below trace back to one sample, sequenced in a study of cytomegalovirus exposure and HLA in healthy donors. It was with 60 Vbeta and 13 Jbeta primers that the PCR ran. The repertoire was sequenced with immunoSEQ multiplex PCR; TCRdb's copy has only in-frame clones and lacks some. The table lists 140,000 to 150,000 clones, over 80% of them singletons, with less than 3.5% in the top ten. Sequencing was performed on PBMCs. The receptors shown here come from a woman aged 30 to 39 in good health and CMV-seronegative.

This clone was counted once. The chain uses TRBV28 and TRBJ2-7; 10 positions agree with TRBD1. CDR1 MDHEN and CDR2 SYDVKM come from the germline V gene. CDR3 size: 15 residues. Germline trimming cut 7 bases from V and 4 bases from J; bases unmatched to any gene: 10. The CDR3 here is CASNVRQGASYEQYF. The CDR3 DNA sequence: TGTGCCAGCAATGTTCGACAGGGGGCGAGTTACGAGCAGTACTTC.

V gene TRBV19 combines with J gene TRBJ2-5, with 8 nucleotides matching TRBD1. The junction had 1 base not matched to a gene; V was cut back by 5 bases and J by 2 bases. This CDR3 spans 13 amino acids. Germline V gene lookup returns CDR1 LNHDA and CDR2 SQIVND (reference sequence). The CDR3 is CASSWTGQETQYF. The CDR3 DNA reads as TGTGCCAGTAGTTGGACAGGGCAAGAGACCCAGTACTTC.

The rearrangement uses TRBV6-5 and TRBJ2-7, with 10 bases fitting TRBD1. The V gene's germline CDR1 is MNHEY and CDR2 SVGAGI. V trimming: 4 bases; J trimming: 3 bases; junction bases outside the gene matches: 3. This CDR3 has 14 residues. CDR3 protein: CASSWGQGNYEQYF. CDR3 in DNA: TGTGCCAGCAGTTGGGGACAGGGGAACTACGAGCAGTACTTC.

V usage is TRBV11-1 and J usage is TRBJ2-5, with D possibly TRBD2 on 5 matching bases. This CDR3 contains 13 residues. Trimming took off 2 bases at V and 7 bases at J, with 11 bases between the two ends. Germline CDR1 SGHAT, CDR2 FQDESV (reference sequence). This chain's CDR3 is CASSLPGGWTQYF. The CDR3 DNA reads as TGTGCCAGCAGCTTACCGGGCGGGTGGACCCAGTACTTC.

The chain joins TRBV29-1 to TRBJ1-2, with D tentatively TRBD1 (6 bases). CDR3 size: 12 residues. V dropped 4 bases and J dropped 9 bases, with 15 bases sitting between them. Germline-derived CDR1 and CDR2 are SQVTM and ANQGSEA. The CDR3 spells CSVVSGDRSYTF. CDR3 in DNA: TGCAGCGTTGTTTCCGGAGACAGGAGCTACACCTTC. The variable domain in full, completed from reference TRBV29-1 and TRBJ1-2, reads SAVISQKPSRDICQRGTSLTIQCQVDSQVTMMFWYRQQPGQSLTLIATANQGSEATYESGFVIDKFPISRPNLTFSTLTVSNMSPEDSSIYLCSVVSGDRSYTFGSGTRLTVV.

The chain uses TRBV27 and TRBJ2-7; 8 bases map to TRBD1. This CDR3 has 15 residues. From germline, CDR1 is MNHEY and CDR2 SMNVEV (reference sequence). V shed 1 base and J 0 bases; nucleotides not matched to a gene: 2. The CDR3 loop reads CASSLWTGSSYEQYF. The CDR3 region has the DNA TGTGCCAGCAGTTTATGGACAGGGAGCTCCTACGAGCAGTACTTC.

Only one count was recorded for this clone. The chain is built from TRBV19 and TRBJ1-2; 9 bases fit TRBD1. This CDR3 region has 16 residues. In germline, CDR1 is LNHDA, CDR2 SQIVND (reference sequence). V shed 0 bases and J 8 bases; nucleotides not matched to a gene: 10. This chain's CDR3 is CASSIDRGDRVHGYTF. DNA of the CDR3: TGTGCCAGTAGTATAGATCGGGGGGACAGGGTGCACGGCTACACCTTC.

The J gene is TRBJ2-5, the V gene TRBV6-1, with 8 bases that match TRBD2. CDR3 length equals 14 residues. With 7 bases clipped from V and 5 bases from J, the junction kept 9 bases outside the gene matches. Germline CDR1 reads MNHNS; CDR2 reads SASEGT. The chain's CDR3 is CASISAGVMETQYF. CDR3 in DNA: TGTGCCAGCATCTCAGCGGGGGTTATGGAGACCCAGTACTTC.

The chain combines TRBV29-1 with TRBJ1-2, with TRBD1 identical over 8 bases. Germline CDR1 reads SQVTM; CDR2 reads ANQGSEA. After removal of 2 bases from V and 4 bases from J, the junction contained 3 bases not matched to a gene. This CDR3 has 13 amino acids. CDR3 sequence (DNA): TGCAGCGTTGAACAGGGGGCTAGCTATGGCTACACCTTC. Amino acid sequence: CSVEQGASYGYTF.

This chain connects TRBV6-1 to TRBJ2-3; 11 nucleotides match TRBD2. This CDR3 spans 15 amino acids. V was pared by 0 bases and J by 5 bases, with 1 base of the junction left unmatched. Germline CDR1 is MNHNS and CDR2 is SASEGT. The CDR3 bases are TGTGCCAGCAGTGAAGCGCTAGCGGGAGGAGATACGCAGTATTTT. Translation gives CASSEALAGGDTQYF.

This chain uses TRBV6-1 with TRBJ2-5; no definite D call. The J call may be faulty, since TRBJ2-7 better matches the DNA end. This CDR3 comprises 13 residues. CDR1 is MNHNS and CDR2 is SASEGT in the germline V gene. For the CDR3, the DNA is TGTGCCAGCAGTACGACACTTTCCTACGAGCAGTACTTC. Residues: CASSTTLSYEQYF.

In DNA form, the CDR3 reads TGCAGCGTTATGCAGGGGGCGGTAGATACGCAGTATTTT. Amino acids: CSVMQGAVDTQYF. This sequence joins TRBV29-1 and TRBJ2-3, with 8 nucleotides matching TRBD1. The ends lost 5 bases at V and 5 bases at J; junction bases unmatched: 6. This CDR3 is 13 amino acids long. CDR1 SQVTM and CDR2 ANQGSEA come from the germline V gene.

The V and J genes are TRBV19 and TRBJ2-7, with D perhaps matching TRBD2 (6 bases). Trimming shortened V by 5 bases and J by 4 bases, and 18 bases separated the two germline ends. CDR3 length: 15 amino acids. Germline CDR1 reads LNHDA; CDR2 reads SQIVND (reference sequence). In DNA, the CDR3 is TGTGCCAGTAGTGTACCCGGGGGAATGAGGTACGAGCAGTACTTC. As protein: CASSVPGGMRYEQYF.

The J gene is TRBJ1-2, the V gene TRBV6-1; 8 bases are a match to TRBD1. The CDR3 consists of 15 residues. V dropped 6 bases and J dropped 1; count of bases not matched to a gene: 7. Germline assignment: CDR1 MNHNS and CDR2 SASEGT. The chain's CDR3 is CASRDRVAINYGYTF. The CDR3 coding sequence is TGTGCCAGCAGGGACAGGGTAGCCATTAACTATGGCTACACCTTC.

This chain connects TRBV5-6 to TRBJ2-7, with TRBD1 matching over 11 bases. The CDR3 covers 15 residues. With 4 bases clipped from V and 3 bases from J, the junction kept 6 bases outside the gene matches. Per the germline V gene, CDR1 is SGHDT and CDR2 is YYEEEE. The CDR3 is CASSVGTGGIYEQYF. The CDR3 DNA follows: TGTGCCAGCAGCGTCGGGACAGGGGGTATCTACGAGCAGTACTTC.

This chain joins TRBV11-2 and TRBJ2-5; 7 bases are a match to TRBD2. The J call may be mistaken, given a closer DNA end match to TRBJ2-7. The CDR3 consists of 15 residues. CDR1 and CDR2 (germline): SGHAT, FQNNGV. The DNA of the CDR3 is TGTGCCAGCAGCTTAGATGGCGGGGGCTCCTACGAGCAGTACTTC. It translates to CASSLDGGGSYEQYF.

The sample holds one count of this clone. The chain uses TRBV18 and TRBJ2-1, with TRBD1 identical over 10 bases. The CDR3 length is 15 residues. The ends lost 1 base at V and 8 bases at J; junction bases unmatched: 5. Germline CDR1 is KGHSH and CDR2 is LQKENI. In DNA form, the CDR3 reads TGTGCCAGCTCACCACGAGACAGGGGGCATGATGAGCAGTTCTTC. Translation gives CASSPRDRGHDEQFF.

This sequence joins TRBV29-1 and TRBJ2-7, with 8 bases fitting TRBD2. From germline, CDR1 is SQVTM and CDR2 ANQGSEA. This CDR3 has 13 residues. Germline trimming cut 4 bases from V and 1 base from J; bases unmatched to any gene: 3. DNA for the CDR3: TGCAGCGTTGCAACTAGCGGTTCCTACGAGCAGTACTTC. This translates into CSVATSGSYEQYF.

The genes are TRBV7-6 and TRBJ2-5; weak D call: TRBD2 (7 bases). V lost 4 bases, J lost 11 bases, and 20 bases lay in between. The CDR3 is 14 amino acids. The V gene's germline CDR1 is SGHVS and CDR2 FNYEAQ. The CDR3 DNA sequence: TGTGCCAGCAGCTCCGCGGCGGGGGCAGGAGAGCAGTACTTC. It translates to CASSSAAGAGEQYF.

The CDR3 bases are TGTGCCAGCAGTGAAGGGAGCGGGGGGGCTAATGAGCAGTTCTTC. Translated, it gives CASSEGSGGANEQFF. The rearrangement links TRBV6-1 to TRBJ2-1, with TRBD2 identical over 10 bases. V lost 1 base, J lost 7 bases, and 4 bases stayed unmatched. The CDR3 has 15 residues. Germline values: CDR1 MNHNS, CDR2 SASEGT.